Below are 2 T cell receptor beta chains sequenced from a single sample in a study of blood T cell repertoires in COVID-19. TCRdb keeps only in-frame clones here, not all; method: immunoSEQ multiplex PCR. The table shows around 300,000 clones, with nearly 90% occurring only once. What was sequenced was peripheral blood. The receptors come from a middle-aged woman with COVID-19, enrolled during active disease.

V usage is TRBV12-3 or TRBV12-4 and J usage is TRBJ1-2; weak D call: TRBD1 (6 bases). Trimming removed 6 bases from V and 8 bases from J, with 16 bases in between. The CDR3 consists of 13 residues. CDR3 loop: CASSPEGGLGYTF. CDR3 DNA sequence: TGTGCCAGCAGCCCAGAGGGGGGGCTCGGCTACACCTTC.

The chain joins TRBV6-5 to TRBJ2-7; D is possibly TRBD2 (5 bases). Trimming pared 0 bases from V and 7 bases from J, leaving 10 bases between. The CDR3 runs to 13 residues. Germline V gene data show CDR1 as MNHEY and CDR2 as SVGAGI. In DNA, the CDR3 is TGTGCCAGCAGTTACTCGAGAGGAGGAGAGCAGTACTTC. Translated, it gives CASSYSRGGEQYF.